A single T cell receptor beta chain is shown here with its context. Germline CDR1 is SGHDT and CDR2 is YYEEEE. This CDR3 spans 15 amino acids. The V and J ends lost 2 bases and 3 bases respectively, with 12 bases between them. The record originates from a study of technical replicates of blood from a handful of donors. The data were produced by immunoSEQ multiplex PCR, yet TCRdb's version contains in-frame clones alone and is incomplete. The sample has about 80,000 clones, roughly 94% seen once; the top ten hold more than 0.35%. The chain joins TRBV5-6 to TRBJ2-1; D ambiguous. The TCR originated in a human donor in good health. Sequencing was carried out using T cells isolated from PBMCs. The CDR3 coding sequence is TGTGCCAGCAGCTTAGTAGTAACTGTCTACAATGAGCAGTTCTTC. Amino acids: CASSLVVTVYNEQFF.